This TCR beta chain was profiled in a study of CXCR3-negative and CXCR3-positive naive CD8 T cells. Study information: For each library, about 1.5 +/- 0.3 million TRB reads were obtained, roughly 130 million in total.

General study points: Similar TRBV-TRBJ gene usage was seen in naive CXCR3-negative and CXCR3-positive cells, but not in memory cells. CXCR3-negative naive cells had less hydrophobic TRB CDR3s than did CXCR3-positive naive cells.

Via 5' RACE with UMI labels, TRB cDNA libraries were prepared. No DNA is given; TCRdb re-called the 5' RACE reads and lists each CDR3 protein once. The sample's table shows 60,000 to 65,000 distinct CDR3 sequences. Points on this clonotype: The target antigen is unknown.

Naive CD8+ T cells showed CD45RO-CCR7+CD27+CD95-. The CDR3 length is 14 residues. CDR1 and CDR2 from the germline V gene are SQVTM and ANQGSEA. The receptor was derived from a human donor in good health. Some clones in this sample may be carry-over from other donors' samples. The sample consisted of naive CXCR3+ CD8+ T cells from blood. Indicated subset: CD45RO-CCR7+CD27+CD95- naive CD8+ T cells expressing CXCR3 (TNR3+). V usage is TRBV29-1 and J usage is TRBJ2-3; no DNA is available, so the TRBD2 call from TCRdb remains unchecked. CDR3 loop: CSVELAGGLNTQYF.